Each of the 25 T cell receptor beta chains below was sequenced from the same sample in a study of regulatory T cells in long-lasting Graves disease (dated by TCRdb to about 2021). Sample time point, as interpreted from the label and publication: newly diagnosed GD, antithyroid drugs for less than 3 months. For both TCR sequencing and RNA sequencing, RNA was extracted from PBMCs in TRIzol. The library was built by means of multiplex PCR. TCRdb shows the sequencer as Illumina HiSeq 4000. TCR beta libraries were built with iRepertoire HTBI primers and Arm-PCR amplification of CDR3 regions. The public reads were reprocessed in TCRdb via fastp at Q25 and MiXCR, keeping in-frame beta chains. For every CDR3 protein sequence, its rows merge into one entry that carries the most common genes and DNA. In all, the sample holds about 420,000 distinct CDR3 sequences, and approximately 16% of those were seen once. The top ten constitute 20% to 25% of the sample.

The same data also contributed to another study, on T cells in Graves' hyperthyroidism and ophthalmopathy.

Here the sequenced sample was peripheral blood mononuclear cells (PBMCs), taken at new diagnosis, from a patient treated with antithyroid drugs. Receptors were obtained from a young woman with Graves disease. Donor details come from another sample of the same person, matched by shared clones.

This clonotype was picked up a small number of times. The chain carries TRBV4-1 and TRBJ2-7; TRBD1 aligns across 9 bases. The CDR3 is 18 amino acids. Unmatched junction bases numbered 17, after V lost 4 bases and J lost 4 bases. The germline CDR1 and CDR2 sequences are MGHRA and YSYEKL. CDR3 nucleotide sequence: TGCGCCAGCAGCCGGGTTGAGCTCGAGGGGACAGGGCCGTACGAGCAGTACTTC. Protein sequence: CASSRVELEGTGPYEQYF.

The chain carries TRBV30 and TRBJ2-4; 8 bases align to TRBD2. Germline CDR1 is GTSNPN and CDR2 is SVGIG (reference sequence). Trimming removed 4 bases from V and 7 bases from J; junction bases left unmatched: 3. CDR3 length: 12 residues. The CDR3 nucleotides read TGTGCCTGGATGCCGGGGGGGAACATTCAGTACTTC. Translation gives CAWMPGGNIQYF.

This clonotype was picked up many times. J is TRBJ2-2 and V is TRBV12-3 or TRBV12-4; D perhaps matches TRBD1 (5 bases). The CDR3 is 15 amino acids. V lost 5 bases, J lost 4 bases, and 14 bases lay in between. CDR3 sequence reads: CASSPTTGSTGELFF. The CDR3 DNA reads as TGTGCCAGCAGTCCTACCACAGGTTCCACCGGGGAGCTGTTTTTT.

This clonotype was seen only a few times. CDR3 in amino acids: CASSSHGETGELFF. Here the CDR3 DNA reads TGTGCCAGCAGTTCCCATGGGGAGACCGGGGAGCTGTTTTTT. The genes are TRBV28 and TRBJ2-2; TRBD2 might be the D (5 bases). The V and J ends lost 4 bases and 5 bases respectively, with 11 bases between them. CDR3 size: 14 residues. CDR1 and CDR2 from the germline V gene are MDHEN and SYDVKM.

This clonotype showed up many times. The genes are TRBV12-3 or TRBV12-4 and TRBJ1-5, with D perhaps matching TRBD1 (6 bases). V lost 3 bases, J lost 1 base, and 13 bases lay in between. The CDR3 has 16 residues. The CDR3 coding sequence is TGTGCCAGCAGTTTCACGGGGGCGAAAAGCAATCAGCCCCAGCATTTT. This encodes CASSFTGAKSNQPQHF.

This clonotype was detected ten times or more. This sequence joins TRBV7-2 and TRBJ2-3, with 7 bases lining up with TRBD2. This CDR3 has 14 residues. Per germline, CDR1 SGHTA and CDR2 FQGNSA. V trimming: 5 bases; J trimming: 5 bases; junction bases outside the gene matches: 7. CDR3 amino acids: CASSPDGGVDTQYF. The DNA for the CDR3 is TGTGCCAGCAGCCCAGATGGGGGGGTAGATACGCAGTATTTT. The variable domain in full, with the rest retrieved from reference TRBV7-2 and TRBJ2-3, is GAGVSQSPSNKVTEKGKDVELRCDPISGHTALYWYRQSLGQGLEFLIYFQGNSAPDKSGLPSDRFSAERTGGSVSTLTIQRTQQEDSAVYLCASSPDGGVDTQYFGPGTRLTVL.

The chain recombines TRBV7-3 with TRBJ1-1, with D unclear. The germline V and J ends were trimmed by 5 bases and 8 bases, with 24 bases remaining between them. CDR1 and CDR2 (germline): SGHTA, FQGTGA. This CDR3 spans 16 amino acids. This chain's CDR3 is CASSPGPLGPPIEAFF. In nucleotides, the CDR3 is TGTGCCAGCAGCCCTGGCCCTTTAGGGCCTCCTATAGAAGCTTTCTTT.

The table lists this clonotype with many counts. The genes are TRBV7-8 and TRBJ1-5; TRBD1 aligns across 8 bases. After removal of 5 bases from V and 6 bases from J, the junction contained 15 bases not matched to a gene. The germline V gene has CDR1 SGHVS and CDR2 FQNEAQ. The CDR3 covers 17 residues. The CDR3 coding sequence is TGTGCCAGCAGCCCCCAGACGTGGACAGGGCGGGCTCAGCCCCAGCATTTT. Its protein is CASSPQTWTGRAQPQHF.

Note on this clonotype: A much more abundant neighbour one base away suggests this may be a read error. V usage is TRBV20-1 and J usage is TRBJ2-5, with TRBD1 identical over 9 bases. Per germline, CDR1 DFQATT and CDR2 SNEGSKA (reference sequence). The CDR3 sequence is 14 residues long. The CDR3 protein is CSARDGDRVATRYF. CDR3 nucleotide sequence: TGCAGTGCTAGAGATGGGGACAGGGTGGCGACCCGGTACTTC.

There are many counts of this clonotype. The chain recombines TRBV7-9 with TRBJ2-4; D is perhaps TRBD2 (6 bases). Germline assignment: CDR1 SEHNR and CDR2 FQNEAQ (reference sequence). CDR3 length: 14 residues. V was trimmed by 3 bases and J by 0 bases, leaving 6 bases between them. CDR3 coding DNA: TGTGCCAGCAGCTTCGGGAGAGCCAAAAACATTCAGTACTTC. This translates into CASSFGRAKNIQYF.

This clonotype occurred many times. The genes are TRBV5-5 and TRBJ2-3; D not resolved. The ends were cut back, 6 bases at V and 0 bases at J, with 5 bases in the middle. CDR3 size: 12 residues. The V gene's germline CDR1 is SGHKS and CDR2 YYEKEE (reference sequence). CDR3 nucleotide sequence: TGTGCCAGCACCTCTAGCACAGATACGCAGTATTTT. Its protein is CASTSSTDTQYF.

In its sample, this clonotype was seen many times. The chain has TRBV12-3 or TRBV12-4 and TRBJ1-5, with a weak D call TRBD1 (5 bases). The V end lost 3 bases, the J end lost 5 bases, and 8 bases lay between the germline ends. CDR3 size: 13 residues. In DNA form, the CDR3 reads TGTGCCAGCAGTTTCAAAGGGGATCAGCCCCAGCATTTT. Encoded protein: CASSFKGDQPQHF.

As regards this clonotype: A read error may explain this, as a much larger clone is one base away. Since no conserved phenylalanine or tryptophan closes the CDR3, a read error is the likely cause. This chain connects TRBV2 to TRBJ2-2, with 13 bases lining up with TRBD2. With 7 bases clipped from V and 6 bases from J, the junction kept 8 bases outside the gene matches. CDR1 is SNHLY and CDR2 is FYNNEI in the germline V gene. This CDR3 has 16 amino acids. The CDR3 protein is CASKLLGLAGSGELFL. For the CDR3, the DNA is TGTGCCAGCAAGTTGTTGGGACTAGCGGGATCCGGGGAGCTGTTTTTG.

This clonotype was detected ten times or more. The genes are TRBV30 and TRBJ2-1, with TRBD1 identical over 7 bases. This CDR3 is built from 18 residues. V gave up 4 bases and J gave up 6 bases; unmatched junction bases: 21. The germline gives CDR1 GTSNPN, CDR2 SVGIG (reference sequence). CDR3 sequence (DNA): TGTGCCTGGATCGGGATAGATCGGGACAGAAAAAAGACCAATGAGCAGTTCTTC. Translation gives CAWIGIDRDRKKTNEQFF. Looking up the rest from reference TRBV30 and TRBJ2-1 gives the full variable domain: SQTIHQWPATLVQPVGSPLSLECTVEGTSNPNLYWYRQAAGRGLQLLFYSVGIGQISSEVPQNLSASRPQDRQFILSSKKLLLSDSGFYLCAWIGIDRDRKKTNEQFFGPGTRLTVL.

This chain connects TRBV30 to TRBJ2-7; weak D call: TRBD2 (6 bases). V dropped 2 bases and J dropped 5 bases, with 7 bases sitting between them. Germline assignment: CDR1 GTSNPN and CDR2 SVGIG (reference sequence). The CDR3 is 11 residues long. The CDR3 coding sequence is TGTGCCTGGAGTCGGGGGAACGAGCAGTACTTC. As protein: CAWSRGNEQYF. Together with reference TRBV30 and TRBJ2-7, the CDR3 gives the full variable domain: SQTIHQWPATLVQPVGSPLSLECTVEGTSNPNLYWYRQAAGRGLQLLFYSVGIGQISSEVPQNLSASRPQDRQFILSSKKLLLSDSGFYLCAWSRGNEQYFGPGTRLTVT.

The sample holds many counts of this clonotype. The V gene is TRBV30, the J gene TRBJ2-7, with D tentatively TRBD1 or TRBD2 (5 bases each). From germline, CDR1 is GTSNPN and CDR2 SVGIG (reference sequence). The CDR3 has 14 amino acids. The V end was cut by 4 bases, the J end by 3 bases, with 16 bases between. The CDR3: CAWNRPGLIYEQYF. The CDR3 DNA reads as TGTGCCTGGAACCGACCGGGGCTCATCTACGAGCAGTACTTC.

This clonotype was observed many times. This chain links TRBV20-1 with TRBJ2-1, with 7 bases matching TRBD2. The germline V gene encodes CDR1 DFQATT and CDR2 SNEGSKA (reference sequence). With V trimmed by 1 base and J by 4 bases, 13 bases remained unmatched. The CDR3 consists of 17 residues. For the CDR3, the DNA is TGCAGTGCTAGAGCCTGGGGCGTAGCGGGTTTATACAATGAGCAGTTCTTC. This translates into CSARAWGVAGLYNEQFF.

This clonotype was seen many times. The chain combines TRBV12-3 or TRBV12-4 with TRBJ1-5; D gene unclear. Deletions cut 3 bases from V and 6 bases from J, with 12 bases between. This CDR3 comprises 14 residues. This chain's CDR3 is CASSLRAWSQPQHF. For the CDR3, the DNA is TGTGCCAGCAGTTTGAGGGCGTGGAGTCAGCCCCAGCATTTT.

This clonotype was picked up a small number of times. V usage is TRBV7-8 and J usage is TRBJ2-2; TRBD2 is a possible D gene (6 bases). V gave up 1 base and J gave up 1 base, with 10 bases separating them. CDR1 and CDR2 from the germline V gene are SGHVS and FQNEAQ. There are 16 residues in the CDR3. The CDR3 region is CASSLGGGWNTGELFF. The DNA of the CDR3 is TGTGCCAGCAGCTTAGGCGGAGGGTGGAACACCGGGGAGCTGTTTTTT.

This clonotype was detected ten times or more. The rearrangement joins TRBV7-2 to TRBJ2-5, with D possibly being TRBD1 (6 bases). The germline V gene has CDR1 SGHTA and CDR2 FQGNSA. The CDR3 consists of 11 residues. The V end lost 8 bases, the J end lost 5 bases, and 9 bases lay between the germline ends. The CDR3 DNA follows: TGTGCCAGCGGCAGGGGCGAGACCCAGTACTTC. This translates into CASGRGETQYF.

This clonotype turned up a few times. This chain joins TRBV7-9 and TRBJ2-1; 8 bases are a match to TRBD2. Per the germline V gene, CDR1 is SEHNR and CDR2 is FQNEAQ (reference sequence). The CDR3 covers 15 residues. After removal of 1 base from V and 13 bases from J, the junction contained 12 bases not matched to a gene. DNA of the CDR3: TGTGCCAGCAGCTTAGACGGGAGGGCTACAGCTCTTCAGTTCTTC. This codes for CASSLDGRATALQFF.

This clonotype was picked up many times. The chain uses TRBV7-8 and TRBJ2-1, with 8 bases matching TRBD1. In germline, CDR1 is SGHVS, CDR2 FQNEAQ. J lost 7 bases, V lost 2 bases, and 10 bases had no gene match. This CDR3 has 16 amino acids. Written as DNA, the CDR3 is TGTGCCAGCAGCTTATTAGGCAGGGGGCGTTATAATGAGCAGTTCTTC. This gives the protein CASSLLGRGRYNEQFF.

This clonotype was seen ten or more times. For the CDR3, the DNA is TGTGCCAGCAGCTTAGCTCTCACAGATACGCAGTATTTT. Its protein is CASSLALTDTQYF. The genes are TRBV7-9 and TRBJ2-3; no firm D call. CDR3 length: 13 residues. Per germline, CDR1 SEHNR and CDR2 FQNEAQ (reference sequence). V was pared by 0 bases and J by 2 bases, with 3 bases between.

Turning to this clonotype: Given the absence of the conserved phenylalanine or tryptophan at the CDR3 end, a read error is likely. The CDR3 sequence is CASSLVGSYEQYL. Here the CDR3 DNA reads TGCGCCAGCAGCTTGGTAGGGAGCTACGAGCAGTACCTC. The chain joins TRBV5-1 to TRBJ2-7; tentatively, D is TRBD2 (5 bases). Deletions cut 0 bases from V and 3 bases from J, with 7 bases between. In germline, CDR1 is SGHRS, CDR2 YFSETQ. The CDR3 length is 13 residues.

This clonotype was seen many times. This chain connects TRBV6-1 to TRBJ2-7; TRBD2 is a possible D gene (6 bases). The V and J ends lost 1 base and 3 bases respectively, with 13 bases between them. Germline V CDR1 and CDR2: MNHNS, SASEGT. The CDR3 length is 15 residues. In DNA form, the CDR3 reads TGTGCCAGCAGTGAAGTTCCTGAGGGAGGCTACGAGCAGTACTTC. It yields the protein CASSEVPEGGYEQYF.